These T cell receptor beta chains were read from a single sample in a study of a mutant IDH1 vaccine in newly diagnosed glioma. Clones were sequenced by immunoSEQ multiplex PCR, and TCRdb holds only the in-frame ones, with some missing. This sample has tens of thousands of clones; around 84% occur once, and the top ten carry approximately 10%. These receptors' targets are unknown. The specimen comprised PBMCs, sampled from a glioma patient whose treatment included an IDH1 peptide vaccine. The source of these receptors is a woman aged 45 to 65 with glioma. Both conserved end residues are trimmed from each CDR3. A D gene is named only where the DNA matches it firmly.

.	TRBV10-2	TRBJ2-4	ASPMTLAKNIQY
.	TRBV11-2	TRBJ1-1	ASSLVWGGNTEAF
.	TRBV28	TRBJ2-7	ASSSSNGYTYEQY
.	TRBV15	TRBJ2-3	ATSTVSTDTQY
TRBD1	TRBV6-5	TRBJ1-1	ASETGPNTEAF
.	TRBV19	TRBJ1-3	ASSIMSGGRNTIY
.	TRBV5-1	TRBJ2-6	ASSLGPAGANVLT
.	TRBV5-1	TRBJ2-5	ASSWRGYQETQY
.	TRBV19	TRBJ1-1	ATCLNTEAF
.	TRBV30	TRBJ2-7	AWSEALPRTYEQY